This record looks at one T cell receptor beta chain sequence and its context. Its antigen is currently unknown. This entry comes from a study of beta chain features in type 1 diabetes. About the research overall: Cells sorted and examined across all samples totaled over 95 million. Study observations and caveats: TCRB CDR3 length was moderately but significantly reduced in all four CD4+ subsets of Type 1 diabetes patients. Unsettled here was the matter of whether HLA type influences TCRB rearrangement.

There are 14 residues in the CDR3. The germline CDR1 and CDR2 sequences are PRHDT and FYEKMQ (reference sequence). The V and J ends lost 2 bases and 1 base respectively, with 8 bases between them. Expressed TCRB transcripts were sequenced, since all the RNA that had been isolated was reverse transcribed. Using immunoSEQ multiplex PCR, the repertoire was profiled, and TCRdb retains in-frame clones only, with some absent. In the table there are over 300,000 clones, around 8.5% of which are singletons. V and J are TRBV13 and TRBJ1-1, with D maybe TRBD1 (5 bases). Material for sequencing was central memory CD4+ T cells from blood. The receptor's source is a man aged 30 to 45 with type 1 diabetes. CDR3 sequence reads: CASSLRGTNTEAFF. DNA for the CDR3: TGTGCCAGCAGCTTACGGGGCACGAACACTGAAGCTTTCTTT.